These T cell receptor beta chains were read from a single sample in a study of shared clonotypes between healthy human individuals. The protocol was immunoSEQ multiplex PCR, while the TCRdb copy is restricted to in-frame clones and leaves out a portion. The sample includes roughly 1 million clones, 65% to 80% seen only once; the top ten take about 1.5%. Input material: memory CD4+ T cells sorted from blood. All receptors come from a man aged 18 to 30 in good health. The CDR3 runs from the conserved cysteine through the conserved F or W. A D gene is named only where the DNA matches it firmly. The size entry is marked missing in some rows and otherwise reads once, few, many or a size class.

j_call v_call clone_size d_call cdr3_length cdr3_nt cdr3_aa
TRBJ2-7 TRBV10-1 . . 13 TGCGCCAGCAGTGAGTCGGGAAGCTACGAGCAGTACTTC CASSESGSYEQYF
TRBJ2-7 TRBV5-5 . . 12 TGTGCCAGCAGCTTGGCCGTGAACGAGCAGTACTTC CASSLAVNEQYF
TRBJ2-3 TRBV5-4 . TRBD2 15 TGTGCCAGCAGCTTGGTTCTTAGCGGGAGAGATACGCAGTATTTT CASSLVLSGRDTQYF
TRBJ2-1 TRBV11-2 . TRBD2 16 TGTGCCAGCAGCTCCTCCGGGACTAGCGGTTCCTATGAGCAGTTCTTC CASSSSGTSGSYEQFF
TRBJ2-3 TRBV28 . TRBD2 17 TGTGCCAGCAGTTTATTACCTAGCGGACTAAAAGCAGATACGCAGTATTTT CASSLLPSGLKADTQYF
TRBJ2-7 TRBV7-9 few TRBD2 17 TGTGCCAGCAGCTCCAACGTGGATAGCGGGAGTTCGGTCGGGCAGTACTTC CASSSNVDSGSSVGQYF
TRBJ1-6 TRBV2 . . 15 TGTGCCAGCAGGGAGGCCGGGGCCAATAATTCACCCCTCCACTTT CASREAGANNSPLHF
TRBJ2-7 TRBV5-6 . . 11 TGTGCCAGCAGCACCGACTACGAGCAGTACTTC CASSTDYEQYF
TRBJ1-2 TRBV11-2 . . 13 TGTGCCAGCAGCTTGAGGGAGAACTATGGCTACACCTTC CASSLRENYGYTF
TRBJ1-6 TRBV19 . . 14 TGTGCCAGTAGTATTGGCAGGGTGGACTCACCCCTCCACTTT CASSIGRVDSPLHF
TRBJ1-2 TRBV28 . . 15 TGTGCCAGCAGTTCCTATGGGGGGCAGGGTCTTGGCTACACCTTC CASSSYGGQGLGYTF
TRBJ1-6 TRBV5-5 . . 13 TGTGCCAGCAGCACTATGGATAATTCACCCCTCCACTTT CASSTMDNSPLHF
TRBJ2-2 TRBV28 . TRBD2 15 TGTGCCAGCAATCCCGCGGGGGAGAACACCGGGGAGCTGTTTTTT CASNPAGENTGELFF
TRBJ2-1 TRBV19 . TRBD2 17 TGTGCCAGTAGTACCATCCGACTAGCGGGGCAGAGGAATGAGCAGTTCTTC CASSTIRLAGQRNEQFF
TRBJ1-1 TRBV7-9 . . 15 TGTGCCAGCAGCTTAGCGGCAGGGGCGAACACTGAAGCTTTCTTT CASSLAAGANTEAFF
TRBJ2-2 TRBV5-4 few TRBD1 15 TGTGCCAGCAGCCCGGGACAGGGACACACCGGGGAGCTGTTTTTT CASSPGQGHTGELFF
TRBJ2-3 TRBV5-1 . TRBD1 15 TGCGCCAGCAGCTTTGTGCAGGGGGGCACAGATACGCAGTATTTT CASSFVQGGTDTQYF
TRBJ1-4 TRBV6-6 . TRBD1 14 TGTGCCAGCAGGGCTGGGACAGGGTCTGAAAAACTGTTTTTT CASRAGTGSEKLFF
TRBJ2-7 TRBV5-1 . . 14 TGCGCCAGCAGCTTGATCCGAGCTGACCACGAGCAGTACTTC CASSLIRADHEQYF
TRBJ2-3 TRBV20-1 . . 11 TGCAGTGCGCGGGGCGTAGATACGCAGTATTTT CSARGVDTQYF
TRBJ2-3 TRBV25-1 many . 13 TGTGCCAGCAGTGTGGCCGGACGGGATACGCAGTATTTT CASSVAGRDTQYF
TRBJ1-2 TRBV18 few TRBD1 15 TGTGCCAGCTCCCGTGGACAGGGTGACGACTATGGCTACACCTTC CASSRGQGDDYGYTF
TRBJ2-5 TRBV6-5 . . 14 TGTGCCAGTTCTCGGACAGGTAGGGAGGGAGAGCAGTACTTC CASSRTGREGEQYF
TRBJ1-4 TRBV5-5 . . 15 TGTGCCAGCAGCTTGGAGCCGCGGGGGCGGGAAAAACTGTTTTTT CASSLEPRGREKLFF
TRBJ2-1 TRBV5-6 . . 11 TGTGCCAGCAGCTTGTCATTTGAGCAGTTCTTC CASSLSFEQFF
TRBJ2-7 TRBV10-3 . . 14 TGTGCCATCAGTGCGGGCAGGGGATACTACGAGCAGTACTTC CAISAGRGYYEQYF
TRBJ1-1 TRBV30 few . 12 TGTGCCTATACCCAACAGAACACTGAAGCTTTCTTT CAYTQQNTEAFF
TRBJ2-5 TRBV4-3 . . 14 TGCGCCAGCAGCCAAGGGTTCAAAAGAGAGACCCAGTACTTC CASSQGFKRETQYF
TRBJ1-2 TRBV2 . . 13 TGTGCCAGCACCCCGACAGCAGCTACTGGCTACACCTTC CASTPTAATGYTF
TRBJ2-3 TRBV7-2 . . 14 TGTGCCAGCAGCTTTTGGGCAGCCCCAGATACGCAGTATTTT CASSFWAAPDTQYF
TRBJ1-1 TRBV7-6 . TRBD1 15 TGTGCCAGCAGCCCCCGGACAGGGGGGAACACTGAAGCTTTCTTT CASSPRTGGNTEAFF
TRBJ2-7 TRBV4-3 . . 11 TGCGCCAGCAGCCCCCCCCACGAGCAGTACTTC CASSPPHEQYF
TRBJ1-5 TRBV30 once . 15 TGTGCCTGGAGTCCCGGGACGTCGGCCAATCAGCCCCAGCATTTT CAWSPGTSANQPQHF
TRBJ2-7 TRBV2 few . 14 TGTGCCAGCAGTGGGGTATTTATCGACTACGAGCAGTACTTC CASSGVFIDYEQYF
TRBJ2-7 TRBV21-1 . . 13 TGTGCCAGCCCCCCGGGGGGGACCTACGAGCAGTACTTC CASPPGGTYEQYF
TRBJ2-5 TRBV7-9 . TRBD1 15 TGTGCCAGCAGCCTCTCGACAGGGGGCCGGGAGACCCAGTACTTC CASSLSTGGRETQYF
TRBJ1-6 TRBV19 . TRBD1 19 TGTGCCAGTAGTATTCTTGGGACAGGGGATAGCTCCTATAATTCACCCCTCCACTTT CASSILGTGDSSYNSPLHF
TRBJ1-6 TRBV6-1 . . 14 TGTGCCAGCAGGAAAGGGGGGGGCGATTCACCCCTCCACTTT CASRKGGGDSPLHF
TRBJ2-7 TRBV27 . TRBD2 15 TGTGCCAGCAGTTTATCTGCGGGGGGCCGTTACGAGCAGTACTTC CASSLSAGGRYEQYF
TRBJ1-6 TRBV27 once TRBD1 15 TGTGCCAGCAGTTTCTTCCGGGACAGCCGTTCACCCCTCCACTTT CASSFFRDSRSPLHF
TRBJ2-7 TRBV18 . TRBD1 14 TGTGCCAGCTCACCGGATCTCGGGACAGGGGCACTGTACTTC CASSPDLGTGALYF
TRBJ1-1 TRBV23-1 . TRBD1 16 TGCGCCAGCAGTGCACGTGCTCGGACAGGGAACACTGAAGCTTTCTTT CASSARARTGNTEAFF
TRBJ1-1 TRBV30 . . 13 TGTGCCTGGAGTGTTCGGAGGAACACTGAAGCTTTCTTT CAWSVRRNTEAFF
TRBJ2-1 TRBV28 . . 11 TGTGCCAGCAGTCCGGGGACTGAGCAGTTCTTC CASSPGTEQFF
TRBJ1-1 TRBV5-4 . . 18 TGTGCCAGCAGCCTTGGAGGGCGCTACACGGGACAGAACACTGAAGCTTTCTTT CASSLGGRYTGQNTEAFF
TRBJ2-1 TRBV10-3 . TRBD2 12 TGTGCCACCCGCGGGGGGAACGATGAGCAGTTCTTC CATRGGNDEQFF
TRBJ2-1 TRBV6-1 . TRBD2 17 TGTGCCAGCAGCGAACGACTAGCCTCTAGCTCCTACAATGAGCAGTTCTTC CASSERLASSSYNEQFF
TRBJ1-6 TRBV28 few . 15 TGTGCCACCCTACCCTCCAGGGGCGTGAATTCACCCCTCCACTTT CATLPSRGVNSPLHF
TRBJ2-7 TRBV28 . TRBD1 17 TGTGCCAGCAGTTTTGTTTGGGAGGGACAGGGGTTGTACGAGCAGTACTTC CASSFVWEGQGLYEQYF
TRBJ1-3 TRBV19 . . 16 TGTGCCAGTACCGGGGCGGTGGTGAGCTCTGGAAACACCATATATTTT CASTGAVVSSGNTIYF
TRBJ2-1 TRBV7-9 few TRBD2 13 TGTGCCAGCAGCTCCCTTACCGGGACTAGCCAGTTCTTC CASSSLTGTSQFF
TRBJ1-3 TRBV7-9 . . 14 TGTGCCAGCAGACACAGTCCCTCTGGAAACACCATATATTTT CASRHSPSGNTIYF
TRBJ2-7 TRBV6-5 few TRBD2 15 TGTGCCAGCAGGCCTAGCGGGGGGGCCTCCTACGAGCAGTACTTC CASRPSGGASYEQYF
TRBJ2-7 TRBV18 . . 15 TGTGCCAGCTCACCACCGGGATTGGGGATATACGAGCAGTACTTC CASSPPGLGIYEQYF
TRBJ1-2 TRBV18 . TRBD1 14 TGTGCCAGCTCCCCGGGACAGGGGGAAGGTGGCTACACCTTC CASSPGQGEGGYTF
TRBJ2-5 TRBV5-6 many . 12 TGTGCCAGCAGCTTGAATCTAGAGACCCAGTACTTC CASSLNLETQYF
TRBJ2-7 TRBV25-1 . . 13 TGTGCCAGCAGTCGGGAACTTTACTACGAGCAGTACTTC CASSRELYYEQYF